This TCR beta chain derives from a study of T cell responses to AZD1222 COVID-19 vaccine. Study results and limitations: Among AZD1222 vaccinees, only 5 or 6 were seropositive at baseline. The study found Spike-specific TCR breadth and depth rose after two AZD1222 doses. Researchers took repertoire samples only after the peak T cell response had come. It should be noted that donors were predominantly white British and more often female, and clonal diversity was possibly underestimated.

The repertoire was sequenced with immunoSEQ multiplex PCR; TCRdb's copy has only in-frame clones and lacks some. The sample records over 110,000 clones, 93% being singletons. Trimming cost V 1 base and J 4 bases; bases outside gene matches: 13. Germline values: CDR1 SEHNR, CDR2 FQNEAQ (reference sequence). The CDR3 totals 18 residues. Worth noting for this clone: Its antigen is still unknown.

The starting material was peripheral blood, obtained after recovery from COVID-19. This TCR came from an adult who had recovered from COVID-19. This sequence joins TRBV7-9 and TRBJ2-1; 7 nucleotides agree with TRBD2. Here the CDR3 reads CASSLDTRLASSYNEQFF. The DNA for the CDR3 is TGTGCCAGCAGCTTAGACACCAGACTAGCCAGTTCATACAATGAGCAGTTCTTC.